These T cell receptor beta chains were read from a single sample in a study of OX40 agonist ivuxolimab in advanced cancers. This table comes from immunoSEQ multiplex PCR, and its TCRdb copy is limited to in-frame clones, with some not included. The top ten hold 8.5% to 14% of the sample, which has approximately 29,000 clones, around four fifths seen once. Material: CD4+ or CD8+ T cells sorted from blood, obtained in a trial of the OX40 agonist ivuxolimab. The receptors were sampled from an adult with an advanced solid tumor such as melanoma, head and neck, liver or kidney cancer. Each CDR3 is given with its conserved first and last residue. Fields, in order: V gene, CDR3 protein.

v_call: TRBV7-1
cdr3_aa: CASSLVVGELFF

v_call: TRBV6-1
cdr3_aa: CASSWTGELFF

v_call: TRBV5-4
cdr3_aa: CASSRQGDYEQYF

v_call: TRBV5-4
cdr3_aa: CASSLTSIQYF

v_call: TRBV5-5
cdr3_aa: CASSLTPGRYGYTF

v_call: TRBV7-9
cdr3_aa: CASSLGQFNEQFF

v_call: TRBV15
cdr3_aa: CATSRGGQPSTDTQYF

v_call: TRBV9
cdr3_aa: CASSPDSHGQFF

v_call: TRBV9
cdr3_aa: CASSPGLYEQYF

v_call: TRBV6-6
cdr3_aa: CASRYHGGNQPQHF

v_call: TRBV7-6
cdr3_aa: CASSLEDLGYEQYF

v_call: TRBV6-5
cdr3_aa: CASSYGAYRVTYEQYF

v_call: TRBV5-4
cdr3_aa: CASSLATWRTYTF

v_call: TRBV11-2
cdr3_aa: CASSLDQQEGYTF

v_call: TRBV15
cdr3_aa: CATSMDRAGETQYF

v_call: TRBV2
cdr3_aa: CASRLQGRSNYGYTF

v_call: TRBV30
cdr3_aa: CAWSVVGDETQYF

v_call: TRBV12-5
cdr3_aa: CASAPRQGGQFFF

v_call: TRBV2
cdr3_aa: CASTPLGGTNEKLFF

v_call: TRBV27
cdr3_aa: CASSSPQTGYEQYF

v_call: TRBV4-1
cdr3_aa: CASSQDRGGWTEAFF

v_call: TRBV19
cdr3_aa: CASSIFNRGPTNEKLFF

v_call: TRBV6-5
cdr3_aa: CASSYGGGSPDTQYF

v_call: TRBV4-3
cdr3_aa: CASSQDPLTAYNEQFF

v_call: TRBV5-1
cdr3_aa: CASTSSGAEAFF

v_call: TRBV29-1
cdr3_aa: CSVERPRGVANYGYTF

v_call: TRBV7-9
cdr3_aa: CASTPPWAIYGYTF

v_call: TRBV11-3
cdr3_aa: CASSFVLGSGELFF

v_call: TRBV5-4
cdr3_aa: CASSSLGQGLYGYTF

v_call: TRBV19
cdr3_aa: CASRSQGFADTQYF

v_call: TRBV5-1
cdr3_aa: CASSGGQGGNTEAFF

v_call: TRBV7-9
cdr3_aa: CASSFERGSTDTQYF

v_call: TRBV7-8
cdr3_aa: CASSLTLAGDEQYF

v_call: TRBV29-1
cdr3_aa: CSGGASALSDGYTF

v_call: TRBV2
cdr3_aa: CASSELGAGGYEQYF

v_call: TRBV6-1
cdr3_aa: CASSEEEGRGSTDTQYF

v_call: TRBV27
cdr3_aa: CASSFLRRDRGFTDTQYF

v_call: TRBV13
cdr3_aa: CASSFTGVGEQFF

v_call: TRBV6-6
cdr3_aa: CASSYSTGAINQPQHF

v_call: TRBV6-5
cdr3_aa: CASSFGDTEAFF

v_call: TRBV27
cdr3_aa: CASTTSGARDEQFF

v_call: TRBV6-5
cdr3_aa: CASSPGGTEAFF

v_call: TRBV19
cdr3_aa: CASRRTDYSGNTIYF

v_call: TRBV7-2
cdr3_aa: CASSSEVAPDTQYF

v_call: TRBV11-2
cdr3_aa: CASSSRWGRDTGELFF

v_call: TRBV11-2
cdr3_aa: CASSRPQGTNIQYF

v_call: TRBV4-3
cdr3_aa: CASSHADNYNEKLFF

v_call: TRBV1
cdr3_aa: CTSSLAGTSTDTQYF